A single sample is the source of the 17 T cell receptor beta chains below, sequenced in a study of T cells in localized non-small cell lung cancer (dated by TCRdb to 2019 to 2021). Libraries were constructed by the immunoSEQ multiplex PCR assay. TCRdb took over this immuneACCESS table, retaining in-frame rearrangements with V and J assigned. Such tables are incomplete; in checked studies, under half of the missing clones stem from an unresolved V gene, and the remainder is unexplained. The sample records roughly 58,000 clones, roughly 76% of which are singletons. Roughly 4.5% of the sample goes to the ten largest clones. The sample consisted of PBMCs, taken before any cancer treatment. The source is a man aged 40 to 75 with stage II lung adenocarcinoma.

The V call is TRBV6-5, the J call TRBJ1-6; D call uncertain. Trimming took 6 bases from V and 4 from J, leaving 13 bases between them. CDR3 size: 15 residues. Germline V gene lookup returns CDR1 MNHEY and CDR2 SVGAGI. The CDR3 DNA sequence: TGTGCCAGCAGACCCCTTCCTCAATATAATTCACCCCTCCACTTT. It specifies CASRPLPQYNSPLHF.

This clone came up a few times. The rearrangement uses TRBV6-5 and TRBJ1-1, with D tentatively TRBD1 (5 bases). This CDR3 region has 13 residues. Germline CDR1 MNHEY, CDR2 SVGAGI. Trimming removed 3 bases from V and 3 bases from J, with 8 bases in between. Written as DNA, the CDR3 is TGTGCCAGCAGTTATTTCAGGGACACTGAAGCTTTCTTT. Its translation is CASSYFRDTEAFF.

This rearrangement joins TRBV15 to TRBJ2-2, with no clear D. CDR1 LNHNV and CDR2 YYDKDF come from the germline V gene (reference sequence). The CDR3 consists of 14 residues. Trimming removed 1 base at V and 6 bases at J, with 9 bases between. CDR3: CATSRALEAGELFF. CDR3 in DNA: TGTGCCACCAGCAGAGCCCTAGAAGCCGGGGAGCTGTTTTTT.

This clone was seen only a few times. The V gene is TRBV11-2, the J gene TRBJ1-2, with no clear D. Germline values: CDR1 SGHAT, CDR2 FQNNGV. The CDR3 is made up of 15 amino acids. The V and J ends lost 6 bases and 2 bases respectively, with 16 bases between them. The CDR3: CASSLSKSSNYGYTF. The CDR3 DNA sequence: TGTGCCAGCAGTCTTAGTAAATCATCGAACTATGGCTACACCTTC.

The rearrangement uses TRBV29-1 and TRBJ2-1, with D possibly matching TRBD2 (6 bases). The CDR3 has 14 residues. The V and J ends lost 4 bases and 6 bases respectively, with 16 bases between them. Germline CDR1 SQVTM, CDR2 ANQGSEA. CDR3 protein: CSVGGVRSVNEQFF. The CDR3 DNA sequence: TGCAGCGTTGGGGGGGTTCGAAGTGTCAATGAGCAGTTCTTC.

The CDR3 region has the DNA TGTGCCAGCAGCGTTTCGACAGGACCTCCAAACATTCAGTACTTC. Translated: CASSVSTGPPNIQYF. The chain recombines TRBV9 with TRBJ2-4; a possible D gene is TRBD1 (6 bases). Trimming removed 2 bases at V and 6 bases at J, with 15 bases between. This CDR3 contains 15 residues. Germline V gene data show CDR1 as SGDLS and CDR2 as YYNGEE.

This clone was detected only once. The J gene is TRBJ2-1, the V gene TRBV6-5; 11 bases agree with TRBD2. Germline values: CDR1 MNHEY, CDR2 SVGAGI. With 7 bases clipped from V and 4 bases from J, the junction kept 3 bases outside the gene matches. The CDR3 length is 14 residues. The CDR3 sequence: CASNSGRGYNEQFF. The CDR3 nucleotides are TGTGCCAGCAATAGCGGGAGGGGTTACAATGAGCAGTTCTTC.

In regard to this clone: One end of the junction is discordant with germline, which a read error may explain. This chain links TRBV7-3 with TRBJ2-2; D remains ambiguous. Germline CDR1 reads SGHTA; CDR2 reads FQGTGA. CDR3 length equals 14 residues. The chain's CDR3 is CAGSAPPGTGELFF. The CDR3 DNA reads TGTGCCGGCAGCGCCCCCCCCGGCACCGGGGAGCTGTTTTTT.

The chain recombines TRBV5-6 with TRBJ1-6, with TRBD1 matching over 10 bases. The CDR3 length is 13 residues. Germline trimming cut 7 bases from V and 9 bases from J; bases unmatched to any gene: 4. CDR1 is SGHDT and CDR2 is YYEEEE in the germline V gene. CDR3: CASQDRGTSPLHF. DNA of the CDR3: TGTGCCAGCCAGGACAGGGGGACTTCACCCCTCCACTTT.

The rearrangement links TRBV4-1 to TRBJ2-3, with D possibly being TRBD2 (7 bases). Germline values: CDR1 MGHRA, CDR2 YSYEKL. V was cut by 2 bases and J by 6 bases, with 15 bases left in between. The CDR3 sequence is 15 residues long. The CDR3 here is CASSQSGASGDTQYF. The DNA of the CDR3 is TGCGCCAGCAGCCAATCGGGGGCTAGCGGCGATACGCAGTATTTT.

This rearrangement joins TRBV7-9 to TRBJ1-1; D not resolved. Trimming took off 5 bases at V and 0 bases at J, with 13 bases between the two ends. CDR1 is SEHNR, CDR2 FQNEAQ, per germline (reference sequence). The CDR3 totals 15 residues. The CDR3 here is CASSPNAGMNTEAFF. In nucleotides, the CDR3 is TGTGCCAGCAGCCCAAACGCGGGGATGAACACTGAAGCTTTCTTT.

V and J are TRBV11-1 and TRBJ1-1; D is unclear. Between the trimmed V and J ends, which lost 5 bases and 1 base, there was a span of 17 bases. Germline loops: CDR1 SGHAT, CDR2 FQDESV (reference sequence). This CDR3 is 16 amino acids long. The CDR3 DNA follows: TGTGCCAGCAGCGTGCGAGGCGCTCCCACGAACACTGAAGCTTTCTTT. This sequence encodes CASSVRGAPTNTEAFF.

The V call is TRBV18, the J call TRBJ2-2; TRBD1 matches at 7 bases. The CDR3 spans 15 residues. V was clipped by 3 bases and J by 5 bases; unmatched bases: 6. The germline V gene has CDR1 KGHSH and CDR2 LQKENI. CDR3 DNA: TGTGCCAGCTCACCCTACAGGGGTGAGACCGGGGAGCTGTTTTTT. As protein: CASSPYRGETGELFF.

The rearrangement links TRBV7-8 to TRBJ2-7, with D perhaps TRBD2 (6 bases). Trimming removed 1 base at V and 7 bases at J, with 14 bases between. There are 14 residues in the CDR3. The V gene's germline CDR1 is SGHVS and CDR2 FQNEAQ. In DNA, the CDR3 is TGTGCCAGCAGCTTAGTTCTCCGGGAGCGTGAGCAGTACTTC. Amino acids: CASSLVLREREQYF.

The genes are TRBV21-1 and TRBJ2-4. TRBV21-1 is a documented pseudogene. This CDR3 is 15 amino acids long. CDR3 DNA: TGTGCCAGCCCCACCGGGCGGATAGCCAAAAACATTCAGTACTTC. Translated: CASPTGRIAKNIQYF.

The J gene is TRBJ1-5, the V gene TRBV27; TRBD1 matches at 9 bases. The trim removed 10 bases at V and 0 bases at J, leaving 13 bases unmatched. Germline CDR1 and CDR2: MNHEY and SMNVEV (reference sequence). The CDR3 spans 17 residues. CDR3 DNA: TGTGCCATTTCTCCGGGACAGGGCCATTATAGCAATCAGCCCCAGCATTTT. This encodes CAISPGQGHYSNQPQHF.

In the case of this clone: A much more abundant neighbour one base away suggests this may be a read error. This chain joins TRBV7-2 and TRBJ1-5; D unresolved. V lost 1 base to trimming and J lost 1 base, with 2 bases between them. CDR3 length: 13 residues. The V gene's germline CDR1 is SGHTA and CDR2 FQGNSA. CDR3 nucleotide sequence: TGTGCCAGCAGCTTAGACAGCAATCAGCCCCAGCATTTT. It yields the protein CASSLDSNQPQHF.